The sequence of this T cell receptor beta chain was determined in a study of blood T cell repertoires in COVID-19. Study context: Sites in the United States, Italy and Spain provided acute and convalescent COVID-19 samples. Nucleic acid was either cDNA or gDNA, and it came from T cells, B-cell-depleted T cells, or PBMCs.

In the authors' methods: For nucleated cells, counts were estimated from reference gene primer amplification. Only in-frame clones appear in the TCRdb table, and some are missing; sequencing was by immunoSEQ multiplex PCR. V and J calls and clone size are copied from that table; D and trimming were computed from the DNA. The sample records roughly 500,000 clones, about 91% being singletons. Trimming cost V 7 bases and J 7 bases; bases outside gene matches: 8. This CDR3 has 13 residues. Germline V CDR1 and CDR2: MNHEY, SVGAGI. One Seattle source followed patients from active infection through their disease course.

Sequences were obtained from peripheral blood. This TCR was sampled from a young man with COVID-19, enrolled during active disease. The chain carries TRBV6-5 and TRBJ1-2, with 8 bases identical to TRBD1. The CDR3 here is CASKLQGAGGYTF. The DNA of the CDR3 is TGTGCCAGCAAACTCCAGGGGGCGGGTGGCTACACCTTC.